This T cell receptor (beta chain) was observed in a study of T cells in localized non-small cell lung cancer. Study outcomes and limitations: The study sequenced only one region of the tumor. As a result, intratumor heterogeneity could not be excluded and remains possible. Longer survival (overall) was linked to higher T cell density in blood. Within adjacent lung there appeared a median around 57 of the top 100 tumor clones.

Harvested at least 2 cm beyond the tumor margin, adjacent lung showed no atypia. Produced via immunoSEQ multiplex PCR; TCRdb's table is partial and in-frame only. Among about 1,100 clones listed, roughly a quarter were seen once. As regards this clone: Its antigen is not identified.

The CDR3 spans 15 residues. CDR1 is MNHGY and CDR2 is SAAAGT in the germline V gene. Germline trimming cut 4 bases from V and 6 bases from J; bases unmatched to any gene: 7. This sequence joins TRBV6-8 and TRBJ1-5; 9 bases fit TRBD1. Sequencing was performed on normal lung tissue next to the tumor, taken before any cancer treatment. This sequence originates from a female donor older than 55 with stage I lung adenocarcinoma. The CDR3 nucleotides are TGTGCCAGCAGTTCAGGGACAGGGTTTGGTCAGCCCCAGCATTTT. Amino acid sequence: CASSSGTGFGQPQHF.